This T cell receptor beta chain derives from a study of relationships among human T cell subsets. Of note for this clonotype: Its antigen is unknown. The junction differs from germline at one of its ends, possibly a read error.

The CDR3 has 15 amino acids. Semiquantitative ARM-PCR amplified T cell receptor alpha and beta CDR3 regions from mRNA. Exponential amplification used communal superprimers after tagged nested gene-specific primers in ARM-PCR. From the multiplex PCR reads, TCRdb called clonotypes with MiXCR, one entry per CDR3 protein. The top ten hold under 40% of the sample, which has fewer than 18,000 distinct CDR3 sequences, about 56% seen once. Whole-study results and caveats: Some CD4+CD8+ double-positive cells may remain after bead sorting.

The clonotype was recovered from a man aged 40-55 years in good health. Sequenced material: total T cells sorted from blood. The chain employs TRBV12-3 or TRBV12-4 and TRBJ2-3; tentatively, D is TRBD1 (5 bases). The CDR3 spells CASSLGQGSTDTQYF. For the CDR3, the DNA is TGCGCCAGCAGCTTGGGCCAGGGTTCCACAGATACGCAGTATTTT.